The 17 T cell receptor beta chains presented below share a single source sample, sequenced in a study of regulatory and conventional T cells in RAG deficiency. Libraries were prepared by immunoSEQ multiplex PCR; TCRdb keeps only in-frame clonotypes and omits some of them. This sample has fewer than 35,000 clones, with 90% found just once. The data also belong to a second study, concerning regulatory T cells. That report notes: The PCR used 52 TRBV and 13 TRBJ primers.

Sequencing used CD8+ T cells sorted from blood. The source of these receptors is a human donor in good health.

J is TRBJ2-7 and V is TRBV7-6, with 9 bases that match TRBD2. Germline V gene data show CDR1 as SGHVS and CDR2 as FNYEAQ. V gave up 6 bases and J gave up 0 bases; unmatched junction bases: 9. The CDR3 totals 16 residues. The CDR3 protein is CASSMVAGASSYEQYF. For the CDR3, the DNA is TGTGCCAGCAGTATGGTAGCGGGAGCGTCCTCCTACGAGCAGTACTTC.

The CDR3 sequence: CASSTVRGDNEQFF. In DNA, the CDR3 is TGTGCCAGCAGCACCGTACGGGGGGACAATGAGCAGTTCTTC. The V and J genes are TRBV9 and TRBJ2-1; 7 bases line up with TRBD2. The germline V gene has CDR1 SGDLS and CDR2 YYNGEE. V lost 4 bases and J lost 5; bases outside the gene matches: 6. This CDR3 is built from 14 residues.

The chain combines TRBV27 with TRBJ1-5, with no clear D. The V and J ends lost 2 bases and 4 bases respectively, with 6 bases between them. Looked up from germline, CDR1 is MNHEY and CDR2 is SMNVEV (reference sequence). The CDR3 is 13 amino acids. The CDR3 nucleotides read TGTGCCAGCAGTTTAGGGGAGAATCAGCCCCAGCATTTT. Protein: CASSLGENQPQHF.

The chain employs TRBV28 and TRBJ1-5, with D tentatively TRBD1 (5 bases). This CDR3 contains 14 residues. The V gene's germline CDR1 is MDHEN and CDR2 SYDVKM. V gave up 10 bases and J gave up 2 bases, with 15 bases separating them. In nucleotides, the CDR3 is TGTGCCAACCCCGGGACTCTTGGCAATCAGCCCCAGCATTTT. This sequence encodes CANPGTLGNQPQHF.

This chain connects TRBV7-3 to TRBJ2-7, with 10 nucleotides matching TRBD1. V lost 4 bases and J lost 2; bases outside the gene matches: 2. CDR3 length equals 14 residues. Per the germline V gene, CDR1 is SGHTA and CDR2 is FQGTGA. This CDR3 reads CASSSGTGAYEQYF. As DNA, the CDR3 is TGTGCCAGCAGCTCCGGGACAGGGGCCTACGAGCAGTACTTC.

This clone is a singleton in its sample. The rearrangement joins TRBV5-1 to TRBJ2-1; TRBD2 matches 8 bases. V dropped 6 bases and J dropped 1; count of bases not matched to a gene: 6. CDR1 and CDR2 (germline): SGHRS, YFSETQ. The CDR3 totals 15 residues. CDR3 bases: TGCGCCAGCACAGCGGGAGATCAATCCTACAATGAGCAGTTCTTC. It specifies CASTAGDQSYNEQFF.

CDR3 sequence reads: CASSSAGPSYNEQFF. DNA for the CDR3: TGTGCCAGCAGCTCAGCGGGACCCTCCTACAATGAGCAGTTCTTC. V and J are TRBV11-3 and TRBJ2-1; 7 nucleotides align to TRBD2. V lost 4 bases to trimming and J lost 0 bases; unmatched junction nucleotides: 3. CDR3 size: 15 residues. The germline CDR1 and CDR2 sequences are SGHNT and YENEEA.

V usage is TRBV6-1 and J usage is TRBJ2-7, with D perhaps matching TRBD2 (7 bases). CDR1 and CDR2 from the germline V gene are MNHNS and SASEGT. V shed 3 bases and J shed 7 bases, with 22 bases lying between them. The CDR3 covers 16 residues. The CDR3 spells CASSDPGVGGQEEQYF. The CDR3, as DNA: TGTGCCAGCAGTGATCCTGGTGTCGGGGGGCAGGAGGAGCAGTACTTC.

This sequence joins TRBV5-8 and TRBJ1-1; D unclear. V lost 10 bases to trimming and J lost 1 base, with 8 bases between them. The germline V gene has CDR1 SGHTS and CDR2 YDEGEE. This CDR3 comprises 11 residues. The DNA for the CDR3 is TGTGCCCCGCGGGCGAACACTGAAGCTTTCTTT. It specifies CAPRANTEAFF.

DNA of the CDR3: TGTGCCAGCACCTCGTACACCGGGACAGGGACTTTCTATGGCTACACCTTC. Translating it yields CASTSYTGTGTFYGYTF. The J gene is TRBJ1-2, the V gene TRBV11-2; 9 positions match TRBD1. CDR1 and CDR2 from the germline V gene are SGHAT and FQNNGV. V was pared by 7 bases and J by 4 bases, with 16 bases of the junction left unmatched. The CDR3 totals 17 residues.

The rearrangement joins TRBV11-2 to TRBJ2-7, with D perhaps TRBD1 (5 bases). V was shortened by 5 bases and J by 3 bases, with 20 bases between the two germline ends. Looked up from germline, CDR1 is SGHAT and CDR2 is FQNNGV. This CDR3 region has 16 residues. This CDR3 reads CASSLLGLQRYYEQYF. In DNA, the CDR3 is TGTGCCAGCAGCCTGCTGGGGCTTCAGCGTTACTACGAGCAGTACTTC.

The chain carries TRBV6-1 and TRBJ2-2; TRBD2 is a possible D gene (6 bases). The germline V and J ends were trimmed by 6 bases and 1 base, with 12 bases remaining between them. Germline assignment: CDR1 MNHNS and CDR2 SASEGT. The CDR3 extends over 15 amino acids. CDR3 protein: CASRPSSGNTGELFF. The CDR3 nucleotides are TGTGCCAGCAGGCCTAGTAGCGGGAACACCGGGGAGCTGTTTTTT.

The gene calls are TRBV7-4 and TRBJ2-1; D is undetermined. This CDR3 is built from 17 residues. CDR1 SGHVT and CDR2 SQSDAQ come from the germline V gene. V was clipped by 5 bases and J by 4 bases, with 21 bases between them. CDR3 sequence reads: CASSPTNADRRYNEQFF. The DNA of the CDR3 is TGTGCCAGCAGCCCAACTAACGCGGACCGAAGATACAATGAGCAGTTCTTC.

Turning to this clone: Sequence at one end of the junction differs from germline and may be a read error. This chain uses TRBV2 with TRBJ2-5; TRBD1 aligns across 11 bases. Judging by the DNA end, TRBJ2-7 fits better; the J call may be wrong. Germline CDR1 is SNHLY and CDR2 is FYNNEI. There are 15 residues in the CDR3. CDR3 loop: CASREGQGAGYEQYF. CDR3 in DNA: TGTGCCAGCAGGGAAGGACAGGGGGCGGGTTACGAGCAGTACTTC.

This clone appeared once. V and J are TRBV11-1 and TRBJ2-6; D may be TRBD2 (5 bases). The CDR3 is made up of 11 amino acids. The germline V gene has CDR1 SGHAT and CDR2 FQDESV (reference sequence). Between the trimmed V and J ends, which lost 2 bases and 16 bases, there was a span of 9 bases. The CDR3 DNA follows: TGTGCCAGCAGCTTATCGGAGGAACTGACTTTC. Translation gives CASSLSEELTF.

The CDR3 is CASSIGTANTEAFF. The CDR3 DNA reads TGTGCCAGCAGCATTGGGACAGCGAACACTGAAGCTTTCTTT. V gene TRBV9 combines with J gene TRBJ1-1; 7 nucleotides align to TRBD1. Germline CDR1 is SGDLS and CDR2 is YYNGEE. Germline trimming cut 4 bases from V and 1 base from J; bases unmatched to any gene: 4. The CDR3 is 14 residues long.

The chain uses TRBV11-2 and TRBJ2-2; TRBD1 is a possible D gene (5 bases). Germline V gives CDR1 SGHAT, CDR2 FQNNGV. The CDR3 spans 15 residues. V was clipped by 1 base and J by 4 bases, with 10 bases between them. The CDR3 coding sequence is TGTGCCAGCAGCTTAGTTGAGACAGCCACCGGGGAGCTGTTTTTT. Its protein is CASSLVETATGELFF.